This T cell receptor (beta chain) was observed in a study of blood T cell repertoires in COVID-19. Study-wide background: Samples representing acute and convalescent COVID-19 were sourced from the United States, Italy and Spain. Sources were T cells, B-cell-depleted T cells, or PBMCs; the material itself was cDNA or gDNA.

Original data processing: Cell counts per sample came from amplifying reference gene primers. TCRdb's copy holds only in-frame clones and misses some; the assay was immunoSEQ multiplex PCR. That table furnishes V, J and clone size, whereas the DNA furnished D and trimming. The profile covers a few hundred thousand clones, with about 84% appearing a single time and 1.6% taken by the ten largest. CDR1 is SGHKS, CDR2 YYEKEE, per germline (reference sequence). Between the trimmed V and J ends, which lost 7 bases and 0 bases, there was a span of 13 bases. The CDR3 has 14 amino acids. The source material was peripheral blood. The chain recombines TRBV5-5 with TRBJ1-1; D perhaps matches TRBD1 (5 bases). The sequence was obtained from a woman aged 45-65 years with acute or convalescent COVID-19. CDR3 nucleotides: TGTGCCAGCTTGGTAGCAGGGATGAACACTGAAGCTTTCTTT. It is translated as CASLVAGMNTEAFF.